Following are 26 T cell receptor beta chains from one sample sequenced in a study of T cell responses to AZD1222 COVID-19 vaccine. The repertoire was sequenced with immunoSEQ multiplex PCR; TCRdb's copy has only in-frame clones and lacks some. The sample records under 95,000 clones, 80% to 90% being singletons. The specimen was peripheral blood, collected on day 0 of AZD1222 vaccination. Receptor source: an adult in good health.

The chain links TRBV27 to TRBJ2-7; possibly TRBD2 for D (5 bases). This CDR3 has 16 amino acids. From germline, CDR1 is MNHEY and CDR2 SMNVEV (reference sequence). V was shortened by 5 bases and J by 0 bases, with 17 bases between the two germline ends. The CDR3 sequence is CASSPRGIPSSYEQYF. CDR3 DNA sequence: TGTGCCAGCAGTCCCCGGGGAATCCCTAGCTCCTACGAGCAGTACTTC.

The chain combines TRBV5-6 with TRBJ2-7; TRBD1 might be the D (5 bases). V was cut by 3 bases and J by 1 base, with 8 bases left in between. CDR1 SGHDT and CDR2 YYEEEE come from the germline V gene. The length of the CDR3 is 13 residues. In nucleotides, the CDR3 is TGTGCCAGCAGCTCCAGGGTATCCTACGAGCAGTACTTC. Protein sequence: CASSSRVSYEQYF.

CDR3 sequence: CASSLVGGVGEKLFF. CDR3 coding DNA: TGTGCCAGCAGCTTGGTGGGGGGCGTAGGTGAAAAACTGTTTTTT. V and J are TRBV7-9 and TRBJ1-4; maybe TRBD1 (6 bases). CDR1 SEHNR and CDR2 FQNEAQ come from the germline V gene (reference sequence). V lost 3 bases and J lost 7, with 15 bases in between. The CDR3 is 15 amino acids.

This clone was seen only once. The chain couples TRBV5-1 to TRBJ1-1, with D possibly being TRBD1 (6 bases). This CDR3 has 15 amino acids. Trimming took off 4 bases at V and 2 bases at J, with 15 bases between the two ends. Germline V gene lookup returns CDR1 SGHRS and CDR2 YFSETQ. CDR3 sequence: CASSAREGGNTEAFF. CDR3 in DNA: TGCGCCAGCAGCGCCCGAGAGGGGGGAAACACTGAAGCTTTCTTT.

The CDR3 DNA follows: TGCGCCAGCAACCGGGACAGTTCCTACGAGCAGTACTTC. It specifies CASNRDSSYEQYF. This chain joins TRBV5-1 and TRBJ2-7; 7 positions agree with TRBD1. V shed 6 bases, J shed 1 base, and the junction held 4 bases outside the gene matches. Germline CDR1 reads SGHRS; CDR2 reads YFSETQ. The CDR3 length is 13 residues.

CDR3 in amino acids: CASSPRGGRLAKLFF. The CDR3, as DNA: TGTGCCAGCAGCCCAAGGGGGGGCCGGTTAGCAAAACTGTTTTTT. The V call is TRBV27, the J call TRBJ1-4, with a weak D call TRBD1 (6 bases). Trimming shortened V by 6 bases and J by 10 bases, and 21 bases separated the two germline ends. This CDR3 contains 15 residues. Germline assignment: CDR1 MNHEY and CDR2 SMNVEV (reference sequence).

The table lists this clone with a count of one. The chain is built from TRBV7-2 and TRBJ1-5, with TRBD1 as a possible D gene (6 bases). V was trimmed by 1 base and J by 2 bases, leaving 12 bases between them. Germline CDR1 SGHTA, CDR2 FQGNSA. This CDR3 has 16 residues. The CDR3 reads CASSLEGGAGNQPQHF. The DNA of the CDR3 is TGTGCCAGCAGCTTAGAGGGGGGCGCGGGCAATCAGCCCCAGCATTTT. Full variable domain (remainder filled in from reference TRBV7-2 and TRBJ1-5): GAGVSQSPSNKVTEKGKDVELRCDPISGHTALYWYRQSLGQGLEFLIYFQGNSAPDKSGLPSDRFSAERTGGSVSTLTIQRTQQEDSAVYLCASSLEGGAGNQPQHFGDGTRLSIL.

V gene TRBV9 combines with J gene TRBJ2-7; 10 bases match TRBD1. V trimming: 0 bases; J trimming: 2 bases; junction bases outside the gene matches: 5. Looked up from germline, CDR1 is SGDLS and CDR2 is YYNGEE. The CDR3 spans 16 residues. DNA for the CDR3: TGTGCCAGCAGCGTAGGCGTGGGACAGGGGCCCTACGAGCAGTACTTC. As protein: CASSVGVGQGPYEQYF.

This clone was detected a few times. The chain combines TRBV5-6 with TRBJ2-3; TRBD2 matches 9 bases. The CDR3 loop spans 18 amino acids. Per germline, CDR1 SGHDT and CDR2 YYEEEE. V lost 4 bases, J lost 5 bases, and 17 bases stayed unmatched. CDR3 sequence: CASSPVGAGGGSGDTQYF. The CDR3 region has the DNA TGTGCCAGCAGCCCCGTGGGAGCGGGAGGTGGTTCGGGAGATACGCAGTATTTT.

The V call is TRBV12-3 or TRBV12-4, the J call TRBJ1-4; tentatively, D is TRBD1 (5 bases). The CDR3 is 13 amino acids. Trimming removed 6 bases at V and 6 bases at J, with 11 bases between. DNA of the CDR3: TGTGCCAGCAGCCCTCGGACATATGAAAAACTGTTTTTT. Protein product: CASSPRTYEKLFF.

V and J are TRBV27 and TRBJ2-1; 7 bases agree with TRBD1. Germline V lookup: CDR1 MNHEY, CDR2 SMNVEV (reference sequence). Germline trimming cut 9 bases from V and 2 bases from J; bases unmatched to any gene: 4. The CDR3 contains 13 residues. The CDR3 sequence: CASGQGAYNEQFF. The CDR3 DNA reads as TGTGCCAGTGGCCAGGGGGCCTACAATGAGCAGTTCTTC.

For this clone: At one end the junction does not follow the germline gene, possibly because of a read error. The chain links TRBV28 to TRBJ2-7, with D perhaps TRBD1 (5 bases). Germline CDR1 is MDHEN and CDR2 is SYDVKM. The CDR3 is 14 residues long. The CDR3 coding sequence is TGTGCCAGCAGTTTAGGTGGGGCTTCCTCCGAGCAGTACTTC. It specifies CASSLGGASSEQYF.

V usage is TRBV14 and J usage is TRBJ2-1; the match to TRBD2 covers 8 bases. This CDR3 is 15 amino acids long. Unmatched junction bases numbered 7, after V lost 4 bases and J lost 5 bases. Germline CDR1 is SGHDN and CDR2 is FVKESK. The CDR3: CASSRRLARDNEQFF. CDR3 in DNA: TGTGCCAGCAGCCGCCGACTAGCGCGGGACAATGAGCAGTTCTTC.

This chain joins TRBV18 and TRBJ1-2; D uncertain. The V end was cut by 2 bases, the J end by 8 bases, with 12 bases between. The CDR3 length is 13 residues. The V gene's germline CDR1 is KGHSH and CDR2 LQKENI. CDR3 sequence (DNA): TGTGCCAGCTCACCAGACGTACTGGGGGGCTACACCTTC. Its protein is CASSPDVLGGYTF.

The chain uses TRBV10-3 and TRBJ2-5; D is uncertain. The V gene lost 0 bases and the J gene lost 4 bases, with 3 bases spanning the gap. This CDR3 is built from 12 residues. Germline CDR1 ENHRY, CDR2 SYGVKD. The CDR3 loop reads CAISESRETQYF. The DNA for the CDR3 is TGTGCCATCAGTGAGTCGCGAGAGACCCAGTACTTC.

The chain links TRBV27 to TRBJ2-7; 10 bases map to TRBD2. Germline V CDR1 and CDR2: MNHEY, SMNVEV (reference sequence). V trimming: 6 bases; J trimming: 3 bases; junction bases outside the gene matches: 5. This CDR3 is built from 14 residues. The chain's CDR3 is CASSRTSGFYEQYF. CDR3 sequence (DNA): TGTGCCAGCAGCCGGACTAGCGGCTTCTACGAGCAGTACTTC.

The chain recombines TRBV19 with TRBJ1-5; TRBD1 matches at 11 bases. The CDR3 is 19 residues long. J gave up 0 bases and V 3 bases, and 10 bases lay outside the gene matches. Germline V CDR1 and CDR2: LNHDA, SQIVND (reference sequence). The CDR3 nucleotides read TGTGCCAGTAGTATCGATGGACAGGGGGCTTTCCATAGCAATCAGCCCCAGCATTTT. Encoded protein: CASSIDGQGAFHSNQPQHF.

The chain has TRBV12-3 or TRBV12-4 and TRBJ1-6; D is uncertain. The V end was cut by 6 bases, the J end by 6 bases, with 3 bases between. This CDR3 spans 11 amino acids. The CDR3: CASSLNSPLHF. In nucleotides, the CDR3 is TGTGCCAGCAGCCTTAATTCACCCCTCCACTTT.

The J gene is TRBJ1-4, the V gene TRBV2; D uncertain. The CDR3 sequence is 13 residues long. Germline CDR1 is SNHLY and CDR2 is FYNNEI. The germline V and J ends were trimmed by 4 bases and 4 bases, with 7 bases remaining between them. DNA for the CDR3: TGTGCCAGCAGTGCCGGGAATAATGAAAAACTGTTTTTT. This encodes CASSAGNNEKLFF.

This clone was seen once. J is TRBJ2-1 and V is TRBV4-3; D gene unclear. The germline CDR1 and CDR2 sequences are LGHNA and YSLEER. V gave up 3 bases and J gave up 8 bases, with 11 bases separating them. This CDR3 comprises 13 residues. The CDR3 spells CASSHAPDDEQFF. In DNA, the CDR3 is TGCGCCAGCAGCCATGCCCCTGACGATGAGCAGTTCTTC.

This chain uses TRBV19 with TRBJ2-5, with a possible D match to TRBD1 (5 bases). Germline values: CDR1 LNHDA, CDR2 SQIVND (reference sequence). The ends were cut back, 4 bases at V and 1 base at J, with 10 bases in the middle. This CDR3 has 14 amino acids. Here the CDR3 reads CASSTQGGQETQYF. CDR3 bases: TGTGCCAGTAGTACTCAGGGTGGCCAAGAGACCCAGTACTTC.

The genes are TRBV7-8 and TRBJ2-1; D tentatively fits TRBD1 or TRBD2 (5 bases each). The CDR3 sequence is 17 residues long. CDR1 is SGHVS, CDR2 FQNEAQ, per germline. The ends were cut back, 1 base at V and 0 bases at J, with 13 bases in the middle. CDR3 amino acids: CASSLGRGRSSYNEQFF. The CDR3 nucleotides read TGTGCCAGCAGCTTAGGACGGGGCAGGTCCTCCTACAATGAGCAGTTCTTC.

This clone has a single count. The chain recombines TRBV5-4 with TRBJ1-6; D is unresolved. The V end was cut by 0 bases, the J end by 7 bases, with 8 bases between. Germline-derived CDR1 and CDR2 are SGHNT and YYREEE (reference sequence). The CDR3 extends over 14 amino acids. In nucleotides, the CDR3 is TGTGCCAGCAGCTTGGAGCATGGGAATTCACCCCTCCACTTT. The encoded protein is CASSLEHGNSPLHF.

This chain joins TRBV18 and TRBJ1-2; a possible D gene is TRBD1 (6 bases). V lost 4 bases and J 4 bases, leaving 10 bases between the germline ends. CDR1 and CDR2 from the germline V gene are KGHSH and LQKENI. The CDR3 loop spans 13 amino acids. CDR3 amino acids: CASSLQGVYGYTF. CDR3 DNA sequence: TGTGCCAGCTCACTACAGGGAGTCTATGGCTACACCTTC.

The V and J genes are TRBV19 and TRBJ2-2, with D perhaps given as TRBD1 or TRBD2 (5 bases each). In germline, CDR1 is LNHDA, CDR2 SQIVND (reference sequence). CDR3 length equals 12 residues. With 7 bases removed from V and 8 bases from J, the gap between germline ends came to 11 bases. DNA of the CDR3: TGTGCCAGTAAATGGGGACCAGGGGAGCTGTTTTTT. It specifies CASKWGPGELFF.

The rearrangement uses TRBV24-1 and TRBJ2-1; 7 nucleotides agree with TRBD2. The V segment lost 1 base and the J segment 0 bases; nucleotides outside the gene matches: 2. Germline V gene lookup returns CDR1 KGHDR and CDR2 SFDVKD. CDR3 length: 16 residues. The chain's CDR3 is CATSDFTGGSYNEQFF. CDR3 nucleotide sequence: TGTGCCACCAGTGATTTTACGGGGGGCTCCTACAATGAGCAGTTCTTC.